This TCR beta chain was captured by sequencing in a study of blood T cells in healthy people across ages. Details on this clonotype: Its antigen is as yet unknown.

Regarding the study as a whole: Older age coincided with a roughly linear decline in TCR beta diversity per million T cells.

PCR was performed a second time for roughly 6 to 12 cycles using a sample-barcoded 5' primer and a J-beta primer mix. One entry per CDR3 protein, called by TCRdb with MiXCR from the 5' RACE reads. The repertoire holds some 710,000 distinct CDR3 sequences, with 22% as singletons. V shed 1 base, J shed 5 bases, and the junction held 6 bases outside the gene matches. The CDR3 is 16 residues long. The germline V gene has CDR1 KGHDR and CDR2 SFDVKD. The TCR sequence derives from a man aged 65-85 years in good health. The sample taken for sequencing was blood. This chain uses TRBV24-1 with TRBJ2-2; 7 positions match TRBD2. The CDR3 spells CATSDFAGVRTGELFF. The CDR3, as DNA: TGTGCCACCAGTGATTTTGCGGGAGTGAGGACCGGGGAGCTGTTTTTT.